The T cell receptor (beta chain) described here comes from a study of ipilimumab plus nivolumab after autologous stem cell transplantation. Study at large: Both relapsed and primary refractory DLBCL were included.

From germline, CDR1 is SGHDT and CDR2 YYEEEE. J was trimmed by 9 bases and V by 4 bases; bases with no gene match: 9. This CDR3 comprises 14 residues. Checkpoint therapy with ipilimumab 1 mg/kg began 14 to 28 days after transplant. Through week 26, nivolumab 3 mg/kg IV was given weeks 1, 4, 7, 10, then biweekly. Sequencing was performed with immunoSEQ multiplex PCR; in TCRdb, only in-frame clones are kept and a portion is missing. The data contain over 75,000 clones, approximately 86% of them singletons. This receptor was obtained from a male donor with diffuse large B-cell lymphoma. The chain links TRBV5-6 to TRBJ2-1; 8 nucleotides line up with TRBD2. The sequencing used PBMCs, collected in a trial of ipilimumab plus nivolumab as post-transplant consolidation. The CDR3 spells CASSTLGGAAEQFF. The CDR3 region has the DNA TGTGCCAGCAGCACCCTCGGGGGGGCAGCTGAGCAGTTCTTC.